Below, 18 T cell receptor beta chains from the same sample are listed, as sequenced in a study of monozygotic twins with inflammatory bowel disease. No DNA is given; TCRdb re-called the 5' RACE reads and lists each CDR3 protein once. The sample table includes around 410,000 distinct CDR3 sequences. Sequencing was carried out using blood. The receptors were sampled from a human donor with ulcerative colitis or Crohn's disease, or a healthy co-twin of an affected twin (not recorded which).

V usage is TRBV30 and J usage is TRBJ1-5; TCRdb names TRBD1, which stays unverified in the absence of DNA. The CDR3 loop spans 14 amino acids. The germline gives CDR1 GTSNPN, CDR2 SVGIG (reference sequence). CDR3 residues: CACTGRGGNQPQHF.

CDR3 protein: CASSPRQGGEAFF. V and J are TRBV28 and TRBJ1-1; no DNA is available, so the TRBD1 call from TCRdb remains unchecked. The CDR3 is made up of 13 amino acids. Germline CDR1 reads MDHEN; CDR2 reads SYDVKM.

V gene TRBV7-3 combines with J gene TRBJ1-1; checking the TCRdb D call of TRBD1 is not possible without DNA. CDR3 length equals 14 residues. CDR1 SGHTA and CDR2 FQGTGA come from the germline V gene. The CDR3 sequence is CASSQEQGITEAFF.

CDR3 sequence reads: CASRRHDITGELFF. The chain has TRBV6-4 and TRBJ2-2. This CDR3 region has 14 residues. The V gene's germline CDR1 is MRHNA and CDR2 SNTAGT.

This chain uses TRBV5-1 with TRBJ2-7; the TRBD1 assignment by TCRdb is unverifiable without DNA. CDR1 SGHRS and CDR2 YFSETQ come from the germline V gene. The CDR3 consists of 14 residues. CDR3 loop: CASSPDRARYEQYF. The full variable domain, its missing parts supplied by reference TRBV5-1 and TRBJ2-7, is KAGVTQTPRYLIKTRGQQVTLSCSPISGHRSVSWYQQTPGQGLQFLFEYFSETQRNKGNFPGRFSGRQFSNSRSEMNVSTLELGDSALYLCASSPDRARYEQYFGPGTRLTVT.

CDR3 sequence reads: CASRTGTGNGYTF. The J gene is TRBJ1-2, the V gene TRBV28; TCRdb's assignment of TRBD1 cannot be checked, as there is no DNA. The CDR3 runs to 13 residues. Germline CDR1 and CDR2: MDHEN and SYDVKM.

This chain joins TRBV5-1 and TRBJ2-7; TCRdb names TRBD2, which stays unverified in the absence of DNA. The germline V gene encodes CDR1 SGHRS and CDR2 YFSETQ. The CDR3 runs to 15 residues. CDR3 region: CASSLKDPNPYEQYF. Complete variable domain (other parts from reference TRBV5-1 and TRBJ2-7): KAGVTQTPRYLIKTRGQQVTLSCSPISGHRSVSWYQQTPGQGLQFLFEYFSETQRNKGNFPGRFSGRQFSNSRSEMNVSTLELGDSALYLCASSLKDPNPYEQYFGPGTRLTVT.

The V and J genes are TRBV25-1 and TRBJ2-2; TCRdb lists TRBD2, though no DNA is available to test this call. The CDR3 spans 13 residues. Germline assignment: CDR1 MGHDK and CDR2 SYGVNS. The CDR3 loop is CASSEGGDGELFF.

The chain links TRBV29-1 to TRBJ2-7. This CDR3 contains 12 residues. Germline V gene lookup returns CDR1 SQVTM and CDR2 ANQGSEA. The CDR3 region is CSVGFLSYEQYF.

The chain couples TRBV18 to TRBJ1-1; with no DNA, the TCRdb D assignment of TRBD1 cannot be verified. This CDR3 has 15 amino acids. From germline, CDR1 is KGHSH and CDR2 LQKENI. The CDR3 reads CASSNIKGAGTEAFF.

This chain links TRBV13 with TRBJ2-6. In germline, CDR1 is PRHDT, CDR2 FYEKMQ (reference sequence). The CDR3 has 16 amino acids. The CDR3 loop is CASSLSGGSGANVLTF.

The rearrangement links TRBV28 to TRBJ1-1; TCRdb calls TRBD1, which cannot be checked without DNA. Germline V gives CDR1 MDHEN, CDR2 SYDVKM. The CDR3 runs 15 residues. This CDR3 is CASSNRGTMNTEAFF.

The rearrangement links TRBV20-1 to TRBJ2-5. The CDR3 sequence is 12 residues long. The germline gives CDR1 DFQATT, CDR2 SNEGSKA (reference sequence). The CDR3 sequence is CSALGFQETQYF.

This sequence joins TRBV3-1 and TRBJ1-3. The CDR3 has 17 amino acids. Germline-derived CDR1 and CDR2 are LGHDT and YNNKEL (reference sequence). CDR3 amino acids: CASSQDLRALGGNTIYF.

The J gene is TRBJ2-3, the V gene TRBV7-2; TCRdb names TRBD2, which stays unverified in the absence of DNA. CDR3 length: 17 amino acids. Germline assignment: CDR1 SGHTA and CDR2 FQGNSA. The CDR3 sequence: CASSAYLAGGRADTQYF.

The chain has TRBV12-3 or TRBV12-4 and TRBJ2-3; TCRdb names TRBD1, which stays unverified in the absence of DNA. CDR3 length equals 13 residues. CDR3 sequence reads: CASSFMGGDTQYF.

The V and J genes are TRBV7-9 and TRBJ1-1. The germline V gene encodes CDR1 SEHNR and CDR2 FQNEAQ (reference sequence). This CDR3 comprises 15 residues. CDR3: CASSLGPSSGTEAFF.

The chain recombines TRBV7-2 with TRBJ1-5. CDR3 length: 14 residues. Germline CDR1 reads SGHTA; CDR2 reads FQGNSA. The CDR3 spells CASSTRGGEQPQHF.